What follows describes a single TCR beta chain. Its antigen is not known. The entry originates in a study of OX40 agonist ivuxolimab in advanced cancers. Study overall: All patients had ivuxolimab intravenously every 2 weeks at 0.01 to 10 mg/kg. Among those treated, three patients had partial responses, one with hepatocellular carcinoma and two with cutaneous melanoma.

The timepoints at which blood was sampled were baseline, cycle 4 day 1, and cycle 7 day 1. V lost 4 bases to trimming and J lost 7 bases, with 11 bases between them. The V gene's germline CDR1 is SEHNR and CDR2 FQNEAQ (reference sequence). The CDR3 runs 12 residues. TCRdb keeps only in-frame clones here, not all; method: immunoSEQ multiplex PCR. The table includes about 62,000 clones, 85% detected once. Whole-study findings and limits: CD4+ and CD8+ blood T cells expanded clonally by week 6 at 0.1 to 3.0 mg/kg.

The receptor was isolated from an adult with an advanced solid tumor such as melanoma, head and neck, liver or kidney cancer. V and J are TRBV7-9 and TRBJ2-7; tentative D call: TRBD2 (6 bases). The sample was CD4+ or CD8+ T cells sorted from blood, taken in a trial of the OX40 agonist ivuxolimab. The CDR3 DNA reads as TGTGCCAGCAGCTCGCTTGGGGGGGAGCAGTACTTC. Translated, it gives CASSSLGGEQYF.